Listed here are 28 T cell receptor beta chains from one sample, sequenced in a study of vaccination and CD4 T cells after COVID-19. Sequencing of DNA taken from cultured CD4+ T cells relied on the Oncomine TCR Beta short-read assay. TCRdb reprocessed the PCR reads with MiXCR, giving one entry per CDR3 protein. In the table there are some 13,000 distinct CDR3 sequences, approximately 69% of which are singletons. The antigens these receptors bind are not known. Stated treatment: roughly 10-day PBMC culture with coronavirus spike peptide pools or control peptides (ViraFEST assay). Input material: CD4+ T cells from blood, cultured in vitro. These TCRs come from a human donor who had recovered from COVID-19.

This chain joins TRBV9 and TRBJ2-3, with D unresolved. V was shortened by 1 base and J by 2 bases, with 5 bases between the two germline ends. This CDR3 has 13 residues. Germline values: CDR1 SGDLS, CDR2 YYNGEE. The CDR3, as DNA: TGTGCCAGCAGCGTATACAACACAGATACGCAGTATTTT. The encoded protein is CASSVYNTDTQYF.

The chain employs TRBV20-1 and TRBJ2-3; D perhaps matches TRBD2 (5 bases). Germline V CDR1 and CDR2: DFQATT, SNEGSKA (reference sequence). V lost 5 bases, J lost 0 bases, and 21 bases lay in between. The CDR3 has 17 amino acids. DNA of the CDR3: TGCAGTGCTCCTCCCGGTTCCCTAGGACTCAGCACAGATACGCAGTATTTT. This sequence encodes CSAPPGSLGLSTDTQYF.

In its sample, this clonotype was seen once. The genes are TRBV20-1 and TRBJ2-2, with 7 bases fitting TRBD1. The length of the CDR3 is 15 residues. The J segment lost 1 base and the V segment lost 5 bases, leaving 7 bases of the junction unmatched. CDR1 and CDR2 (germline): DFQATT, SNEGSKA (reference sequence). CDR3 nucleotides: TGCAGTGCTCCCGACAGGGCCCAGAACACCGGGGAGCTGTTTTTT. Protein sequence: CSAPDRAQNTGELFF.

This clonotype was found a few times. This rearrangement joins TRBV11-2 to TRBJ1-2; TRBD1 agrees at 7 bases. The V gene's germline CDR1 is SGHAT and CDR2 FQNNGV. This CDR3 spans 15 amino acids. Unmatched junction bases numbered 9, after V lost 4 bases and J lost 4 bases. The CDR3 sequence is CASSYIRQGTYGYTF. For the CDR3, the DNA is TGTGCCAGCAGCTACATTAGACAGGGCACCTATGGCTACACCTTC.

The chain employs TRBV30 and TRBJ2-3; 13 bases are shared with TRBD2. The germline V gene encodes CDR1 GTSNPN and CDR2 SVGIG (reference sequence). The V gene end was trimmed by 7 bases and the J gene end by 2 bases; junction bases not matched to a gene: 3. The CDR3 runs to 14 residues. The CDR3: CALGTSGNTDTQYF. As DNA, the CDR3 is TGTGCCTTAGGGACTAGCGGGAACACAGATACGCAGTATTTT.

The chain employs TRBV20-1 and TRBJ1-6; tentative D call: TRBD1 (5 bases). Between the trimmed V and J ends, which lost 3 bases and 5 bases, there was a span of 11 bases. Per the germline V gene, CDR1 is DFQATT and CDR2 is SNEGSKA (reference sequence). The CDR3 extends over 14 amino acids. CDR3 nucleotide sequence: TGCAGTGCTAGCAGGGTCAGGGATAATTCACCCCTCCACTTT. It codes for CSASRVRDNSPLHF.

In DNA form, the CDR3 reads TGTGCCAGCAGCCTCCAGGGACAGGGAATAAATCAGCCCCAGCATTTT. This encodes CASSLQGQGINQPQHF. The chain recombines TRBV21-1 with TRBJ1-5; the table calls TRBD1, which could not be checked here. TRBV21-1 is an annotated pseudogene. CDR3 length: 16 amino acids.

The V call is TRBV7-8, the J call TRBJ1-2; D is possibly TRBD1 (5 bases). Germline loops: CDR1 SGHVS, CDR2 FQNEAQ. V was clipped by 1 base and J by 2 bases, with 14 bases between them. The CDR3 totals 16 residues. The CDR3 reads CASSLGGWASNYGYTF. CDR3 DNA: TGTGCCAGCAGCTTAGGGGGGTGGGCCTCAAACTATGGCTACACCTTC.

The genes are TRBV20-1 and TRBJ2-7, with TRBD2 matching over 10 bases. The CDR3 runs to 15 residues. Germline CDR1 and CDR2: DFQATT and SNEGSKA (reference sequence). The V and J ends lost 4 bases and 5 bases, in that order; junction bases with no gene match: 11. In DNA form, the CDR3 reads TGCAGTGCTATTCGTGCCAGCGGGAGGGCCAACGAGCAGTACTTC. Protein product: CSAIRASGRANEQYF.

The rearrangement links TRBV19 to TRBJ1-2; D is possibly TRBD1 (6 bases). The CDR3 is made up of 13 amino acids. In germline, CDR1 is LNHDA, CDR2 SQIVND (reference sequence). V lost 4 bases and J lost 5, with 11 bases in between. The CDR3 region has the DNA TGTGCCAGTAGTACCGGGACACCTTATGGCTACACCTTC. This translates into CASSTGTPYGYTF.

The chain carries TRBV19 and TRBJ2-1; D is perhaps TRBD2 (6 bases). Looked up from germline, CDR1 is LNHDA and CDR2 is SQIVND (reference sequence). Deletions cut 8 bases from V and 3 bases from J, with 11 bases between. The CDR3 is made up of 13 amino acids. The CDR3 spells CASQKGLYNEQFF. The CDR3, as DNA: TGTGCCAGTCAAAAGGGACTCTACAATGAGCAGTTCTTC.

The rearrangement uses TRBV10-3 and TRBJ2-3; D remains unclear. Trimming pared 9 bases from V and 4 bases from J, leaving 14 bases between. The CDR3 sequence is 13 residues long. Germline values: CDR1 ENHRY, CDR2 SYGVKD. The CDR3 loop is CAMGSGSADTQYF. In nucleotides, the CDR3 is TGTGCCATGGGAAGTGGTTCGGCAGATACGCAGTATTTT.

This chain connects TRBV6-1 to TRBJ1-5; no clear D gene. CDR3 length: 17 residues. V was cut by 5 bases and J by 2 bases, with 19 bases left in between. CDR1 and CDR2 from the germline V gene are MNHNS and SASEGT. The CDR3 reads CASSNPLTRSGNQPQHF. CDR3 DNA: TGTGCCAGCAGTAACCCTCTGACCCGTTCAGGCAATCAGCCCCAGCATTTT.

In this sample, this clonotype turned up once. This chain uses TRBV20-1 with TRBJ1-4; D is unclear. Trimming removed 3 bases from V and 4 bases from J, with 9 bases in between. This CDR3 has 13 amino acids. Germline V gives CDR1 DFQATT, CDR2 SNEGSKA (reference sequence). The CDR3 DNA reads TGCAGTGCTAGGGGCAAGGGTAATGAAAAACTGTTTTTT. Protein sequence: CSARGKGNEKLFF.

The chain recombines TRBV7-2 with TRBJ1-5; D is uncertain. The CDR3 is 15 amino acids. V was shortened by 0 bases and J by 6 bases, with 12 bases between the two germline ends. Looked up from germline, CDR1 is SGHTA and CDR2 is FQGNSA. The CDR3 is CASSLAGTSPQPQHF. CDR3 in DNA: TGTGCCAGCAGCTTAGCCGGAACAAGCCCTCAGCCCCAGCATTTT.

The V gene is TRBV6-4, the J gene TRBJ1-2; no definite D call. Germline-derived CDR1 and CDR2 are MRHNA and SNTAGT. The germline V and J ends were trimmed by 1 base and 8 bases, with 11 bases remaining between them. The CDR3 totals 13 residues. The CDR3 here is CASSDYLGSGYTF. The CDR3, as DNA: TGTGCCAGCAGTGACTACCTGGGCAGCGGCTACACCTTC.

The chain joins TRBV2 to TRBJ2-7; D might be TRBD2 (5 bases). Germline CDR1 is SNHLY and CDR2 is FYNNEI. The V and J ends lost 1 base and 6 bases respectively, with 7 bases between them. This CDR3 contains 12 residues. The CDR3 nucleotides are TGTGCCAGCAGTGAAGTGGAGGCCGAGCAGTACTTC. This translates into CASSEVEAEQYF.

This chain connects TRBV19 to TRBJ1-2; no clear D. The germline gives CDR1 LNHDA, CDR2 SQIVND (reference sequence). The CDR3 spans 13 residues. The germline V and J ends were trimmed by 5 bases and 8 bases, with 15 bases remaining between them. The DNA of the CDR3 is TGTGCCAGTAGTCCCCAGGTCATAAACGGCTACACCTTC. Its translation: CASSPQVINGYTF.

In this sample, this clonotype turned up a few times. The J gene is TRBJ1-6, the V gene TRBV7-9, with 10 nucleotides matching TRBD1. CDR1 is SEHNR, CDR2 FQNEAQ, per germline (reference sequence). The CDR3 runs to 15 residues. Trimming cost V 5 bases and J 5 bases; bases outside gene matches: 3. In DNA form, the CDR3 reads TGTGCCAGCAGCCGCGGGACAGGGGATAATTCACCCCTCCACTTT. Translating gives CASSRGTGDNSPLHF.

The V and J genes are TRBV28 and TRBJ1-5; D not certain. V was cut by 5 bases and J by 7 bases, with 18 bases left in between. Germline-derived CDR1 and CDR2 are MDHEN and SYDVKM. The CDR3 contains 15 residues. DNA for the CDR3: TGTGCCAGCAGTACACGACGGACCTCGGGGCAGCCCCAGCATTTT. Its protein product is CASSTRRTSGQPQHF.

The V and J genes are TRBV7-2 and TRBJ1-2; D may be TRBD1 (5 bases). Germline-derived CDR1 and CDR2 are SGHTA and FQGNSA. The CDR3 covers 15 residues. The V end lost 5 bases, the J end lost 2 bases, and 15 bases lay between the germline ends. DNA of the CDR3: TGTGCCAGCAGCGCGGGACGGATGACGAACTATGGCTACACCTTC. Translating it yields CASSAGRMTNYGYTF.

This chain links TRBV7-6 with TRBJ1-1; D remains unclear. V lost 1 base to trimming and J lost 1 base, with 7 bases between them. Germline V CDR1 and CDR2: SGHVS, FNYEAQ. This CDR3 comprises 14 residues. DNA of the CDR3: TGTGCCAGCAGCTTAGGGTTGGGGAACACTGAAGCTTTCTTT. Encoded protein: CASSLGLGNTEAFF.

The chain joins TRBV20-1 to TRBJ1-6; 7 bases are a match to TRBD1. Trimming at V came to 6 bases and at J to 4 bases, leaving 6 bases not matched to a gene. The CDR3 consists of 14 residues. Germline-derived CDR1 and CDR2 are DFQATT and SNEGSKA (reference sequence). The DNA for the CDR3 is TGCAGTGCGAAGGACAGGCCGTATAATTCACCCCTCCACTTT. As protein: CSAKDRPYNSPLHF.

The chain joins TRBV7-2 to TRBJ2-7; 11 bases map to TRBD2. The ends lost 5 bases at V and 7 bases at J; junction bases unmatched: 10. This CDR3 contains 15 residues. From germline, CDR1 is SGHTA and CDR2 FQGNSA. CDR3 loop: CASSDIAGGPWEQYF. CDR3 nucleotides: TGTGCCAGCAGCGATATAGCGGGAGGGCCTTGGGAGCAGTACTTC.

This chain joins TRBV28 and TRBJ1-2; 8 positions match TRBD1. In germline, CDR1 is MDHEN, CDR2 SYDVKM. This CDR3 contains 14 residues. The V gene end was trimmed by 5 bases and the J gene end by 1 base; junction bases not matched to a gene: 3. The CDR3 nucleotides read TGTGCCAGCAGTCGACAGGGGCATAACTATGGCTACACCTTC. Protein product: CASSRQGHNYGYTF.

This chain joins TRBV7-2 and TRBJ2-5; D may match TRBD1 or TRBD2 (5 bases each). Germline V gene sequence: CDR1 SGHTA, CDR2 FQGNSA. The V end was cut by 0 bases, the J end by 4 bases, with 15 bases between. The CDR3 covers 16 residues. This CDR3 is CASSLARGGRGETQYF. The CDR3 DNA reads TGTGCCAGCAGCTTAGCGAGGGGTGGTCGGGGAGAGACCCAGTACTTC. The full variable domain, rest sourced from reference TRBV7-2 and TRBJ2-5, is GAGVSQSPSNKVTEKGKDVELRCDPISGHTALYWYRQSLGQGLEFLIYFQGNSAPDKSGLPSDRFSAERTGGSVSTLTIQRTQQEDSAVYLCASSLARGGRGETQYFGPGTRLLVL.

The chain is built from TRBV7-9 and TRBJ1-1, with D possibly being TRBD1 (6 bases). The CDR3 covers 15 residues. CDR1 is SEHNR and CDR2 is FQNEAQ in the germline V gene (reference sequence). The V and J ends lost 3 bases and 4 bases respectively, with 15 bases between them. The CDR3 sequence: CASSFQTGGITEAFF. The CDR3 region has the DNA TGTGCCAGCAGCTTTCAGACAGGTGGTATCACTGAAGCTTTCTTT.

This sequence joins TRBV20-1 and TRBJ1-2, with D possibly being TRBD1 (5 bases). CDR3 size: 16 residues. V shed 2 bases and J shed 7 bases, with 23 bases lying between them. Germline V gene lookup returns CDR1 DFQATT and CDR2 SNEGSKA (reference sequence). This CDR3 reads CSARSPRGPATGGYTF. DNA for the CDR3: TGCAGTGCTAGAAGCCCTAGGGGACCTGCCACGGGTGGCTACACCTTC.